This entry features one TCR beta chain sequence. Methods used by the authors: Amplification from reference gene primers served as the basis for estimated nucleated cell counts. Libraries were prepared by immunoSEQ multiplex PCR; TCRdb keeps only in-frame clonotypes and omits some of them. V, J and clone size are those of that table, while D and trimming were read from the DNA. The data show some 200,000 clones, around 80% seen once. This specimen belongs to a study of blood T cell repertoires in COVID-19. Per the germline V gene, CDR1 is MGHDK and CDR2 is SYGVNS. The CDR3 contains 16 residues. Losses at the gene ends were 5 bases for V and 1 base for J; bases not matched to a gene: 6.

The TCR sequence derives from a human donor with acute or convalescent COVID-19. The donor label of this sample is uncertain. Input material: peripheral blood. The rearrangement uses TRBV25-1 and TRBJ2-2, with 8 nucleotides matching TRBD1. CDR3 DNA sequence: TGTGCCAGCAGTAAGCCCGGGACAGGGAACACCGGGGAGCTGTTTTTT. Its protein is CASSKPGTGNTGELFF. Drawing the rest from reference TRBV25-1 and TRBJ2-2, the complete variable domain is EADIYQTPRYLVIGTGKKITLECSQTMGHDKMYWYQQDPGMELHLIHYSYGVNSTEKGDLSSESTVSRIRTEHFPLTLESARPSHTSQYLCASSKPGTGNTGELFFGEGSRLTVL.